Sequencing of this T cell receptor (beta chain) was carried out in a study of OX40 agonist ivuxolimab in advanced cancers. Repertoires were generated with immunoSEQ multiplex PCR, while TCRdb's copy carries only in-frame clones and drops some. Here the sample spans 69,000 or so clones, roughly 86% being singletons. This CDR3 comprises 11 residues. Germline V gene data show CDR1 as MNHEY and CDR2 as SVGAGI. Trimming shortened V by 6 bases and J by 8 bases, and 10 bases separated the two germline ends. The chain carries TRBV6-5 and TRBJ1-1, with D possibly being TRBD1 (5 bases). The source material was CD4+ or CD8+ T cells sorted from blood, sampled in a trial of the OX40 agonist ivuxolimab. The clonotype originates from an adult with an advanced solid tumor such as melanoma, head and neck, liver or kidney cancer. This CDR3 reads CASRRGLEAFF. The CDR3, as DNA: TGTGCCAGCAGGCGGGGACTAGAAGCTTTCTTT.